Listed here are 23 T cell receptor beta chains from one sample, sequenced in a study of blood T cells in healthy people across ages. The second PCR ran about 6 to 11 cycles with a sample-barcoded 5' primer and J-beta primers. TCRdb re-analysed the 5' RACE reads in MiXCR, keeping a single row per CDR3 protein. This table has about 780,000 distinct CDR3 sequences, about 42% appearing once. The sample taken for sequencing was blood. Receptors originate from an older man in good health.

The V gene is TRBV10-2, the J gene TRBJ1-4; no reliable D call. This CDR3 contains 12 residues. V lost 2 bases and J 6 bases, leaving 4 bases between the germline ends. Germline CDR1 reads WSHSY; CDR2 reads SAAADI. The CDR3 protein is CASSERDEKLFF. CDR3 in DNA: TGCGCCAGCAGTGAGCGGGATGAAAAACTGTTTTTT.

The V call is TRBV28, the J call TRBJ1-2; D gene unclear. V shed 3 bases and J shed 4 bases, with 18 bases lying between them. The CDR3 covers 16 residues. Germline V gives CDR1 MDHEN, CDR2 SYDVKM. The CDR3: CASSFVSAQRGYGYTF. CDR3 in DNA: TGTGCCAGCAGTTTCGTCTCGGCCCAACGGGGCTATGGCTACACCTTC.

CDR3 protein: CASSQDRPNRDEQFF. As DNA, the CDR3 is TGCGCCAGCAGCCAAGATAGACCGAACAGGGATGAGCAGTTCTTC. The chain recombines TRBV4-1 with TRBJ2-1; tentative D call: TRBD1 (6 bases). V lost 0 bases and J lost 8, with 14 bases in between. This CDR3 has 15 residues. CDR1 is MGHRA and CDR2 is YSYEKL in the germline V gene.

The V and J genes are TRBV18 and TRBJ2-5; 9 nucleotides align to TRBD1. The J call is uncertain, as TRBJ2-7 better fits the DNA end. This CDR3 is built from 15 residues. CDR1 KGHSH and CDR2 LQKENI come from the germline V gene. This chain's CDR3 is CASSPTITGGSEQYF. As DNA, the CDR3 is TGTGCCAGCTCCCCGACTATCACAGGGGGCTCCGAGCAGTACTTC.

This clonotype has a handful of counts. The V and J genes are TRBV5-1 and TRBJ2-1, with D unresolved. V lost 4 bases to trimming and J lost 5 bases, with 13 bases between them. Germline V gives CDR1 SGHRS, CDR2 YFSETQ. The CDR3 has 14 residues. CDR3 nucleotides: TGCGCCAGCAGCCCGCCCCAAGTTGACAATGAGCAGTTCTTC. Amino acid sequence: CASSPPQVDNEQFF. The whole variable domain, remainder taken from reference TRBV5-1 and TRBJ2-1, is KAGVTQTPRYLIKTRGQQVTLSCSPISGHRSVSWYQQTPGQGLQFLFEYFSETQRNKGNFPGRFSGRQFSNSRSEMNVSTLELGDSALYLCASSPPQVDNEQFFGPGTRLTVL.

This clonotype occurred once. The V gene is TRBV7-2, the J gene TRBJ2-3; possibly TRBD2 for D (6 bases). The germline gives CDR1 SGHTA, CDR2 FQGNSA. The V gene lost 2 bases and the J gene lost 0 bases, with 12 bases spanning the gap. This CDR3 comprises 16 residues. The CDR3 sequence: CASSLIAERSTDTQYF. CDR3 nucleotides: TGTGCCAGCAGCTTAATAGCGGAGAGAAGCACAGATACGCAGTATTTT.

V usage is TRBV5-5 and J usage is TRBJ2-4; 7 positions agree with TRBD1. The J call could be wrong; TRBJ2-7 is a better fit for the DNA end. Germline values: CDR1 SGHKS, CDR2 YYEKEE (reference sequence). The CDR3 length is 15 residues. In DNA, the CDR3 is TGTGCCAGCAGCTTGGCCCCGAGACAGGGCAACGAGCAGTACTTC. It is translated as CASSLAPRQGNEQYF.

This chain connects TRBV2 to TRBJ1-2; 7 bases map to TRBD1. CDR3 length equals 15 residues. In germline, CDR1 is SNHLY, CDR2 FYNNEI. After removal of 2 bases from V and 0 bases from J, the junction contained 3 bases not matched to a gene. CDR3 amino acids: CASSEPGQPNYGYTF. The CDR3 nucleotides read TGTGCCAGCAGTGAACCGGGACAGCCTAACTATGGCTACACCTTC.

This rearrangement joins TRBV28 to TRBJ2-7, with D tentatively TRBD1 or TRBD2 (5 bases each). The CDR3 contains 14 residues. CDR1 is MDHEN and CDR2 is SYDVKM in the germline V gene. V lost 5 bases, J lost 3 bases, and 14 bases lay in between. The CDR3 loop is CASSNPGRSYEQYF. The CDR3 region has the DNA TGTGCCAGCAGTAACCCGGGACGGAGCTACGAGCAGTACTTC.

The rearrangement uses TRBV7-9 and TRBJ2-3, with D unclear. Per germline, CDR1 SEHNR and CDR2 FQNEAQ (reference sequence). V lost 7 bases and J lost 5, with 10 bases in between. This CDR3 has 12 residues. CDR3: CASTPSGDTQYF. Written as DNA, the CDR3 is TGTGCCAGCACCCCGTCCGGAGATACGCAGTATTTT.

This clonotype was recorded once. This rearrangement joins TRBV28 to TRBJ2-1, with 7 bases lining up with TRBD2. With V trimmed by 1 base and J by 1 base, 1 base remained unmatched. CDR1 and CDR2 (germline): MDHEN, SYDVKM. The CDR3 extends over 15 amino acids. The CDR3 here is CASSLFGRSYNEQFF. The CDR3 bases are TGTGCCAGCAGTTTATTCGGGAGGTCCTACAATGAGCAGTTCTTC.

The chain links TRBV20-1 to TRBJ1-2, with D uncertain. The V end was cut by 6 bases, the J end by 0 bases, with 17 bases between. This CDR3 has 15 residues. CDR1 and CDR2 from the germline V gene are DFQATT and SNEGSKA (reference sequence). CDR3 DNA: TGCAGTGCCAGCAACTTTCAGCGGACTAACTATGGCTACACCTTC. This translates into CSASNFQRTNYGYTF.

V is TRBV5-1 and J is TRBJ2-1, with TRBD1 identical over 7 bases. Germline V gene sequence: CDR1 SGHRS, CDR2 YFSETQ. The CDR3 is 15 amino acids. With V trimmed by 5 bases and J by 4 bases, 9 bases remained unmatched. The CDR3 reads CASRLSGTEYNEQFF. The CDR3 DNA is TGCGCCAGCAGACTTTCCGGGACAGAATACAATGAGCAGTTCTTC.

Of note for this clonotype: Compared with germline, one end of the junction differs, possibly owing to a read error. The chain joins TRBV10-3 to TRBJ1-2; 7 bases map to TRBD1. Germline lookup yields CDR1 ENHRY and CDR2 SYGVKD. The CDR3 is 12 amino acids. The chain's CDR3 is CAIRKGDRDYTF. CDR3 nucleotides: TGTGCCATCAGGAAGGGGGACAGAGACTACACCTTT.

CDR3: CASTTAGTGYGYTF. CDR3 coding DNA: TGTGCCAGCACCACCGCCGGGACAGGCTATGGCTACACCTTC. The chain joins TRBV5-4 to TRBJ1-2; 8 positions agree with TRBD1. Unmatched junction bases numbered 8, after V lost 6 bases and J lost 4 bases. This CDR3 comprises 14 residues. Germline-derived CDR1 and CDR2 are SGHNT and YYREEE (reference sequence).

As concerns this clonotype: Since a much larger clone is just one base distant, this may be a read error. In DNA, the CDR3 is TGTGCCTGCAGCCAGCAGGGCGCAGGGGCTGGCTACACCTTC. Translated: CACSQQGAGAGYTF. The chain employs TRBV7-2 and TRBJ1-2; TRBD1 might be the D (6 bases). The CDR3 totals 14 residues. CDR1 SGHTA and CDR2 FQGNSA come from the germline V gene.

This chain links TRBV30 with TRBJ2-1, with TRBD2 matching over 11 bases. There are 15 residues in the CDR3. CDR1 GTSNPN and CDR2 SVGIG come from the germline V gene (reference sequence). The V and J ends lost 1 base and 3 bases, in that order; junction bases with no gene match: 2. The CDR3: CAWSAGLAVYNEQFF. The CDR3 region has the DNA TGTGCCTGGAGTGCGGGACTAGCGGTCTACAATGAGCAGTTCTTC.

The CDR3 DNA is TGTGCCAGCAGTTTATTAGTGGGGGTTTCGGGTTCTCACACCGGGGAGCTGTTTTTT. Protein product: CASSLLVGVSGSHTGELFF. The J gene is TRBJ2-2, the V gene TRBV28; either TRBD1 or TRBD2 may supply D (5 bases each). CDR3 size: 19 residues. The germline V gene encodes CDR1 MDHEN and CDR2 SYDVKM. Trimming pared 1 base from V and 3 bases from J, leaving 21 bases between.

This clonotype was picked up a small number of times. V usage is TRBV20-1 and J usage is TRBJ2-3; 8 positions agree with TRBD1. After removal of 6 bases from V and 2 bases from J, the junction contained 10 bases not matched to a gene. The CDR3 is 15 amino acids. CDR1 is DFQATT and CDR2 is SNEGSKA in the germline V gene (reference sequence). CDR3 DNA sequence: TGCAGTGCGCCCGGCCAGGGGGCTATCACAGATACGCAGTATTTT. Translation gives CSAPGQGAITDTQYF.

This clonotype occurred a few times. The chain has TRBV6-5 and TRBJ2-7; D ambiguous. Germline assignment: CDR1 MNHEY and CDR2 SVGAGI. The V end was cut by 8 bases, the J end by 0 bases, with 17 bases between. The CDR3 is 15 amino acids. The CDR3 sequence: CASGTPFTNSYEQYF. The CDR3 nucleotides are TGTGCCAGCGGAACCCCGTTTACAAACTCCTACGAGCAGTACTTC.

The sample holds a few counts of this clonotype. The genes are TRBV24-1 and TRBJ2-5; the D gene could be TRBD1 or TRBD2 (6 bases each). Per germline, CDR1 KGHDR and CDR2 SFDVKD. The V gene lost 5 bases and the J gene lost 5 bases, with 11 bases spanning the gap. The CDR3 consists of 13 residues. The CDR3 is CATSAGAGETQYF. Here the CDR3 DNA reads TGTGCCACCAGTGCGGGGGCCGGGGAGACCCAGTACTTC.

The chain employs TRBV7-3 and TRBJ1-2; D ambiguous. The CDR3 loop spans 13 amino acids. CDR1 SGHTA and CDR2 FQGTGA come from the germline V gene. V lost 5 bases and J lost 8, with 15 bases in between. The CDR3 DNA reads as TGTGCCAGCAGCCCGGGTGAGGTCTACGGCTACACCTTC. Amino acids: CASSPGEVYGYTF.

This clonotype has just a few counts. This chain links TRBV29-1 with TRBJ2-5; D not certain. Trimming shortened V by 2 bases and J by 0 bases, and 7 bases separated the two germline ends. This CDR3 contains 13 residues. Looked up from germline, CDR1 is SQVTM and CDR2 is ANQGSEA. The CDR3 is CSVERVYQETQYF. CDR3 in DNA: TGCAGCGTTGAACGGGTGTACCAAGAGACCCAGTACTTC.